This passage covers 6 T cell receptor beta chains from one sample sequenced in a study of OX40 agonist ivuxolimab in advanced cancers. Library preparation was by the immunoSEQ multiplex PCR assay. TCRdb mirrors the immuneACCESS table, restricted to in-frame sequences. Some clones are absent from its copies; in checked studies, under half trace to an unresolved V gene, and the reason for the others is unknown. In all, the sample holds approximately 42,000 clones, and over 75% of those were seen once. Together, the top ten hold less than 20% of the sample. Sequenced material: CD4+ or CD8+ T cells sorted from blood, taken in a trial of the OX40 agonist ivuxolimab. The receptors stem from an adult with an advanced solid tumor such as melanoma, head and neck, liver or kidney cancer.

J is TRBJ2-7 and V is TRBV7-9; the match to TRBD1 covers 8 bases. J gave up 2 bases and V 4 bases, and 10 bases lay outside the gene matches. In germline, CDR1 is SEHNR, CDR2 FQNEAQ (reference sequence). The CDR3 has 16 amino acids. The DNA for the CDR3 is TGTGCCAGCAGCTCGGACAGGGCACTACTGCCCTACGAGCAGTACTTC. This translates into CASSSDRALLPYEQYF.

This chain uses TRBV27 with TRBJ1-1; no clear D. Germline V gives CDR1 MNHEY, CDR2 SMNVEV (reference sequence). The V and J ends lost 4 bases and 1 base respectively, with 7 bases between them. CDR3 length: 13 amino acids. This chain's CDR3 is CASSSPENTEAFF. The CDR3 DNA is TGTGCCAGCAGTTCCCCAGAGAACACTGAAGCTTTCTTT.

The CDR3 DNA sequence: TGCGCCAGCAGCCAAGCGGTCGGACAGGGTTTTGGCTACACCTTC. Translation gives CASSQAVGQGFGYTF. This sequence joins TRBV4-3 and TRBJ1-2; 8 nucleotides match TRBD1. Germline trimming cut 1 base from V and 7 bases from J; bases unmatched to any gene: 8. CDR3 size: 15 residues. CDR1 LGHNA and CDR2 YSLEER come from the germline V gene.

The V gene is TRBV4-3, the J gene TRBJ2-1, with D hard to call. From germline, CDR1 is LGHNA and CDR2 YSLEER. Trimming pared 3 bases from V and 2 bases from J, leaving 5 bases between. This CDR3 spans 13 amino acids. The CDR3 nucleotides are TGCGCCAGCAGCCACAACCCCTACAATGAGCAGTTCTTC. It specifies CASSHNPYNEQFF.

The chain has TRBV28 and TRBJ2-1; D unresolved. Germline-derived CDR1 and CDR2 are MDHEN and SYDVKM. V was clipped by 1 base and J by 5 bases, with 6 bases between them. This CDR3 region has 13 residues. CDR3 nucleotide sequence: TGTGCCAGCAGTTTATACGGCGACAATGAGCAGTTCTTC. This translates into CASSLYGDNEQFF.

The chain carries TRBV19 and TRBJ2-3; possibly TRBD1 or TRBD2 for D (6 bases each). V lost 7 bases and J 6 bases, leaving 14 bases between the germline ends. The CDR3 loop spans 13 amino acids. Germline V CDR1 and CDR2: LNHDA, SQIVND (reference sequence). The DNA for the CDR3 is TGTGCCAGTACAGCCGGGGGCGCGGATACGCAGTATTTT. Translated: CASTAGGADTQYF. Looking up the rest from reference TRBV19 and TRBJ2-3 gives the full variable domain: DGGITQSPKYLFRKEGQNVTLSCEQNLNHDAMYWYRQDPGQGLRLIYYSQIVNDFQKGDIAEGYSVSREKKESFPLTVTSAQKNPTAFYLCASTAGGADTQYFGPGTRLTVL.